This T cell receptor (beta chain) is drawn from a study of cytomegalovirus exposure and HLA in healthy donors. The germline CDR1 and CDR2 sequences are MNHEY and SMNVEV (reference sequence). V lost 3 bases and J lost 3; bases outside the gene matches: 4. This CDR3 comprises 14 residues. The PCR ran on 60 Vbeta and 13 Jbeta primers. Generated by immunoSEQ multiplex PCR, the TCRdb table keeps only in-frame clones and is missing some. The top ten hold 4.5% to 7% of the sample, which has over 150,000 clones, 80% seen once. This sequence joins TRBV27 and TRBJ1-1; 7 bases are a match to TRBD1. This receptor was obtained from a woman in her forties in good health and CMV-seropositive. Source material: PBMCs. CDR3 protein: CASSFGQAYTEAFF. DNA for the CDR3: TGTGCCAGCAGTTTCGGACAGGCATACACTGAAGCTTTCTTT.